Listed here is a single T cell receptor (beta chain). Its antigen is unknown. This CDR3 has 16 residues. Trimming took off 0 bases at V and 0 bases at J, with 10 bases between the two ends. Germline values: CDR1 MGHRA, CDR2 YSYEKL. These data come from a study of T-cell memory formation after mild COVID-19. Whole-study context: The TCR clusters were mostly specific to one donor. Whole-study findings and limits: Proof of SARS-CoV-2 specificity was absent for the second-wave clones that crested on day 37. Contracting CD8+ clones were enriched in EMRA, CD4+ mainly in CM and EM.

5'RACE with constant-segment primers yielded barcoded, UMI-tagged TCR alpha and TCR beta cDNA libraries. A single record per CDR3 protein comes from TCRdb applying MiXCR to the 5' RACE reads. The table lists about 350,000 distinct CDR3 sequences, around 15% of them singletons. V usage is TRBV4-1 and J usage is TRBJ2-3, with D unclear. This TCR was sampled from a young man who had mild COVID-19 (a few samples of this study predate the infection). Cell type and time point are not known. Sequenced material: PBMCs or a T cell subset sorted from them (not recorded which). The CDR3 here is CASSQEASSSTDTQYF. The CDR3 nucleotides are TGCGCCAGCAGCCAAGAAGCATCTAGTAGCACAGATACGCAGTATTTT.